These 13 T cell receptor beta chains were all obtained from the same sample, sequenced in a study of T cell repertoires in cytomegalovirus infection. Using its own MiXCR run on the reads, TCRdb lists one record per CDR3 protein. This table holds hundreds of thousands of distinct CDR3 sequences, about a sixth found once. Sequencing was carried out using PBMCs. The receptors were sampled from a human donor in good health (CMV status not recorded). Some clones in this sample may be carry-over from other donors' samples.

DNA of the CDR3: TGCAGCCTCCGGGACTGGAATGAAAAACTGTTTTTT. Its translation is CSLRDWNEKLFF. The rearrangement uses TRBV29-1 and TRBJ1-4; D perhaps matches TRBD1 (5 bases). The CDR3 totals 12 residues. Trimming pared 8 bases from V and 5 bases from J, leaving 12 bases between. Germline assignment: CDR1 SQVTM and CDR2 ANQGSEA.

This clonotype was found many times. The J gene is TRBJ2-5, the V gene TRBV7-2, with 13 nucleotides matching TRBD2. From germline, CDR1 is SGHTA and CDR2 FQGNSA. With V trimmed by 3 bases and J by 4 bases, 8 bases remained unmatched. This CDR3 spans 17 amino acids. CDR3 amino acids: CASSFTSGGAYGETQYF. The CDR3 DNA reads TGTGCCAGCAGCTTTACTAGCGGGGGGGCTTATGGAGAGACCCAGTACTTC.

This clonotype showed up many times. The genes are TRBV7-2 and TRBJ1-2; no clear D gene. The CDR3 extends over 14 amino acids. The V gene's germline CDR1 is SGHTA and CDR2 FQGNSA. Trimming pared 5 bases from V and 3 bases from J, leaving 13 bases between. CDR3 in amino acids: CASSQALLYYGYTF. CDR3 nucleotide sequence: TGTGCCAGCAGCCAAGCTTTACTTTACTATGGCTACACCTTC.

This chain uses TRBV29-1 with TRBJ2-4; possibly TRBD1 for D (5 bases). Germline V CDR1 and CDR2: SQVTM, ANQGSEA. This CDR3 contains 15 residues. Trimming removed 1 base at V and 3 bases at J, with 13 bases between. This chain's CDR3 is CSVEGVRGLKNIQYF. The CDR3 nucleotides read TGCAGCGTTGAAGGAGTTAGGGGCCTCAAAAACATTCAGTACTTC.

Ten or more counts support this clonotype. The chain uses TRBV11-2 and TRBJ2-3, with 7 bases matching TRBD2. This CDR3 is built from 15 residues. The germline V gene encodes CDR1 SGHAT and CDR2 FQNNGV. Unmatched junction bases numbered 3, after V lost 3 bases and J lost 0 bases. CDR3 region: CASSFRAGSTDTQYF. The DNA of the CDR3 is TGTGCCAGCAGCTTCAGAGCGGGGAGCACAGATACGCAGTATTTT.

The CDR3 region is CASSLEGSQPQHF. The CDR3 nucleotides read TGTGCCAGCAGTTTGGAGGGGAGTCAGCCCCAGCATTTT. V usage is TRBV28 and J usage is TRBJ1-5; a weak D match, TRBD1 (5 bases). The CDR3 has 13 residues. The germline gives CDR1 MDHEN, CDR2 SYDVKM. Trimming pared 3 bases from V and 6 bases from J, leaving 9 bases between.

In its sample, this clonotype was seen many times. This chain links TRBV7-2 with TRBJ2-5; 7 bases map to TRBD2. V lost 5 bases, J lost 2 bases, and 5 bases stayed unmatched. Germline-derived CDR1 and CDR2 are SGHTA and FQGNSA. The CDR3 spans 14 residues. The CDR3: CASSPASGQETQYF. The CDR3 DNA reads TGTGCCAGCAGCCCTGCTAGCGGTCAAGAGACCCAGTACTTC.

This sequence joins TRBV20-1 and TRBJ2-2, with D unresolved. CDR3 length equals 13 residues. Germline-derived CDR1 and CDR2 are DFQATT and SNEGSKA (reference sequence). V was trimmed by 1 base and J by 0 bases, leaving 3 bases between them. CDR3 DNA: TGCAGTGCTAGAGCAGCGAACACCGGGGAGCTGTTTTTT. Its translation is CSARAANTGELFF.

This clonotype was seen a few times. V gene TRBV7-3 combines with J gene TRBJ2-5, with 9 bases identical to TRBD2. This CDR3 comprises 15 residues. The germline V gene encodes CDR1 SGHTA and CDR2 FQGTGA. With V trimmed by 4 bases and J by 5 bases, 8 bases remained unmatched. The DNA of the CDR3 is TGTGCCAGCAGCTCGTGGACTAGCGTGGATGAGACCCAGTACTTC. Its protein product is CASSSWTSVDETQYF. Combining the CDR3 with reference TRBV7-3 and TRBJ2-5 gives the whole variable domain GAGVSQTPSNKVTEKGKYVELRCDPISGHTALYWYRQSLGQGPEFLIYFQGTGAADDSGLPNDRFFAVRPEGSVSTLKIQRTERGDSAVYLCASSSWTSVDETQYFGPGTRLLVL.

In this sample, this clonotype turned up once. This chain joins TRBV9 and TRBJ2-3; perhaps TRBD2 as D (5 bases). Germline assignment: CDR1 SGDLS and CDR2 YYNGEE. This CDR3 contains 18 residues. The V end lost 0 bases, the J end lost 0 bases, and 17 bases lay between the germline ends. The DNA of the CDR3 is TGTGCCAGCAGCGTAGCGAGCGGTTACACTTCTAGCACAGATACGCAGTATTTT. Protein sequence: CASSVASGYTSSTDTQYF.

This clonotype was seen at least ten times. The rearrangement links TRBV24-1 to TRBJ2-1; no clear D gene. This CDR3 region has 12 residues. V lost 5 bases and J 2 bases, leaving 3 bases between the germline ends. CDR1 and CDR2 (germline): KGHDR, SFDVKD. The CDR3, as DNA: TGTGCCACCAGTGGACCCTACAATGAGCAGTTCTTC. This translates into CATSGPYNEQFF.

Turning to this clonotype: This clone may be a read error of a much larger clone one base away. In DNA form, the CDR3 reads TGTGCCAGCAGCTCCGGACAGAGCTATGGCTACTCCTTC. Translating it yields CASSSGQSYGYSF. The chain links TRBV7-2 to TRBJ1-2; perhaps TRBD1 as D (6 bases). The germline V gene encodes CDR1 SGHTA and CDR2 FQGNSA. This CDR3 is 13 amino acids long.

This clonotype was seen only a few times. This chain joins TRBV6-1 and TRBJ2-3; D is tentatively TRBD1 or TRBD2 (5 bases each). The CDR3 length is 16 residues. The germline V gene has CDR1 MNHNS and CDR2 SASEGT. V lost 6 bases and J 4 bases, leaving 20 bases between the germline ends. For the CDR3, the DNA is TGTGCCAGCAGGGGGCCGGGACCCAGGAAGGCAGATACGCAGTATTTT. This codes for CASRGPGPRKADTQYF.